These 13 T cell receptor beta chains originate from one sample sequenced in a study of radiation and T cells in renal cell carcinoma. The time point denotes: blood 2 weeks post-SBRT. Treatment reported: 15 Gy SBRT to primary tumor, nephrectomy 4 weeks later. Using immunoSEQ multiplex PCR, the repertoire was profiled, and TCRdb retains in-frame clones only, with some absent. This table holds more than 150,000 clones, about 91% found once. Material: blood, obtained from a patient whose treatment included radiotherapy and nephrectomy. Receptor source: a woman aged 45-65 years with renal cell carcinoma.

The chain combines TRBV7-2 with TRBJ1-5; 8 bases align to TRBD1. The trim removed 5 bases at V and 1 base at J, leaving 10 bases unmatched. Germline-derived CDR1 and CDR2 are SGHTA and FQGNSA. This CDR3 region has 17 residues. The CDR3 nucleotides read TGTGCCAGCAGCAAAGGACAGGGAGGATGGAGCAATCAGCCCCAGCATTTT. Translated: CASSKGQGGWSNQPQHF. The entire variable domain, with the rest obtained from reference TRBV7-2 and TRBJ1-5, is as follows: GAGVSQSPSNKVTEKGKDVELRCDPISGHTALYWYRQSLGQGLEFLIYFQGNSAPDKSGLPSDRFSAERTGGSVSTLTIQRTQQEDSAVYLCASSKGQGGWSNQPQHFGDGTRLSIL.

The J gene is TRBJ1-2, the V gene TRBV19; 9 positions match TRBD1. Germline CDR1 and CDR2: LNHDA and SQIVND (reference sequence). CDR3 length: 14 amino acids. V gave up 3 bases and J gave up 8 bases; unmatched junction bases: 7. The CDR3 loop reads CASSMQQGAGGYTF. The CDR3 bases are TGTGCCAGTAGTATGCAACAGGGGGCAGGCGGCTACACCTTC.

The chain uses TRBV15 and TRBJ1-6; D gene unclear. V was clipped by 0 bases and J by 15 bases, with 15 bases between them. Germline CDR1 is LNHNV and CDR2 is YYDKDF (reference sequence). The CDR3 is 14 amino acids. The CDR3 nucleotides read TGTGCCACCAGCAGAGATCTTTCAGAGGTTGACCTCCACTTT. Translating gives CATSRDLSEVDLHF.

The rearrangement joins TRBV18 to TRBJ2-2; no firm D call. The CDR3 is 13 amino acids. Germline V CDR1 and CDR2: KGHSH, LQKENI. V was cut by 1 base and J by 3 bases, with 3 bases left in between. The CDR3 DNA follows: TGTGCCAGCTCACCACTGGACACCGGGGAGCTGTTTTTT. This gives the protein CASSPLDTGELFF.

The gene calls are TRBV9 and TRBJ1-6; possible D gene TRBD1, 6 bases. Trimming left V 4 bases short and J 11 bases short, with 13 bases between. Germline V gene lookup returns CDR1 SGDLS and CDR2 YYNGEE. This CDR3 is built from 13 residues. This chain's CDR3 is CASSSGGSTPLHF. The CDR3 nucleotides are TGTGCCAGCAGCTCGGGGGGCTCGACACCCCTCCACTTT.

The chain employs TRBV28 and TRBJ2-5; 9 nucleotides line up with TRBD2. Germline CDR1 reads MDHEN; CDR2 reads SYDVKM. The CDR3 sequence is 18 residues long. V shed 4 bases and J 4 bases; nucleotides not matched to a gene: 16. Here the CDR3 reads CASSSTFGASGALETQYF. The CDR3 DNA is TGTGCCAGCAGTTCCACTTTTGGGGCTAGCGGGGCATTAGAGACCCAGTACTTC.

The V call is TRBV5-6, the J call TRBJ2-2; TRBD2 might be the D (6 bases). The length of the CDR3 is 15 residues. Germline CDR1 and CDR2: SGHDT and YYEEEE. The germline V and J ends were trimmed by 7 bases and 5 bases, with 18 bases remaining between them. This CDR3 reads CASPFRENWTGELFF. The CDR3 nucleotides read TGTGCCAGCCCATTTCGGGAGAACTGGACCGGGGAGCTGTTTTTT.

CDR3 nucleotide sequence: TGTGCCAGCAGCTTCGCCCAAAACCCTAATGAAAAACTGTTTTTT. This translates into CASSFAQNPNEKLFF. This rearrangement joins TRBV5-8 to TRBJ1-4, with D hard to call. The germline V and J ends were trimmed by 2 bases and 3 bases, with 11 bases remaining between them. Looked up from germline, CDR1 is SGHTS and CDR2 is YDEGEE. The CDR3 is 15 residues long. The whole variable domain, filled in from reference TRBV5-8 and TRBJ1-4, reads EAGVTQSPTHLIKTRGQQATLRCSPISGHTSVYWYQQALGLGLQFLLWYDEGEERNRGNFPPRFSGRQFPNYSSELNVNALELEDSALYLCASSFAQNPNEKLFFGSGTQLSVL.

The chain is built from TRBV19 and TRBJ2-3, with a weak D call TRBD1 (6 bases). The CDR3 contains 17 residues. The V gene lost 4 bases and the J gene lost 1 base, with 18 bases spanning the gap. Per germline, CDR1 LNHDA and CDR2 SQIVND (reference sequence). CDR3 DNA: TGTGCCAGTAGTAATACAGGGATCGGGGTAGGCACAGATACGCAGTATTTT. Translation gives CASSNTGIGVGTDTQYF.

V and J are TRBV7-2 and TRBJ1-3; D is undetermined. Germline V gene data show CDR1 as SGHTA and CDR2 as FQGNSA. V lost 1 base to trimming and J lost 4 bases, with 8 bases between them. CDR3 length equals 14 residues. The CDR3 coding sequence is TGTGCCAGCAGCTTAGGGTATGAGGGAAACACCATATATTTT. Its protein is CASSLGYEGNTIYF.

The genes are TRBV27 and TRBJ1-2; a possible D gene is TRBD1 (5 bases). This CDR3 contains 15 residues. From germline, CDR1 is MNHEY and CDR2 SMNVEV (reference sequence). Trimming left V 5 bases short and J 4 bases short, with 17 bases between. CDR3 region: CASSPTVQGPYGYTF. The CDR3 DNA reads TGTGCCAGCAGTCCTACGGTTCAGGGACCCTATGGCTACACCTTC.

CDR3: CASSERARQPQHF. The CDR3 bases are TGTGCCAGCAGTGAAAGGGCACGGCAGCCCCAGCATTTT. This sequence joins TRBV6-1 and TRBJ1-5; D is undetermined. Trimming pared 2 bases from V and 7 bases from J, leaving 9 bases between. The CDR3 spans 13 residues. In germline, CDR1 is MNHNS, CDR2 SASEGT.

This clone was recorded only once. The V gene is TRBV15, the J gene TRBJ1-3; D is ambiguous. Per germline, CDR1 LNHNV and CDR2 YYDKDF (reference sequence). The CDR3 loop spans 14 amino acids. Trimming shortened V by 8 bases and J by 1 base, and 12 bases separated the two germline ends. The CDR3 spells CATLHRESGNTIYF. The CDR3 nucleotides read TGTGCCACCTTACACCGGGAATCTGGAAACACCATATATTTT.